This T cell receptor (beta chain) was sequenced during a study of blood T cell repertoires in COVID-19. The sample holds one count of this clone. Data came from immunoSEQ multiplex PCR; TCRdb stores just in-frame clones and leaves some out. The sample includes roughly 320,000 clones, 85% of them seen just once. CDR1 is MDHEN, CDR2 SYDVKM, per germline. Trimming removed 6 bases from V and 5 bases from J; junction bases left unmatched: 6. The CDR3 has 13 amino acids. The chain has TRBV28 and TRBJ2-5; 7 positions agree with TRBD1. The source material was peripheral blood. The clonotype comes from a human donor in a cohort sampled during active COVID-19. This chain's CDR3 is CASSTDRAETQYF. In DNA form, the CDR3 reads TGTGCCAGCAGCACTGACAGGGCTGAGACCCAGTACTTC.